This TCR beta chain was captured by sequencing in a study of blood T cells in healthy people across ages. Primers used in a second PCR of roughly 6 to 11 cycles were a sample-barcoded 5' primer and a J-beta primer mix. TCRdb reanalysed the 5' RACE reads using MiXCR and keeps one entry per CDR3 protein. The sample lists about 640,000 distinct CDR3 sequences, approximately 59% occurring once. Germline-derived CDR1 and CDR2 are MGHRA and YSYEKL. This CDR3 spans 15 amino acids. The receptor was isolated from a man between 60 and 70 years old in good health. Sample: blood. V and J are TRBV4-1 and TRBJ2-5, with D perhaps TRBD1 (5 bases). The closer fit of TRBJ2-7 to the DNA end suggests the J call may be wrong. CDR3 DNA: TGCGCCAGCAGCCAAGAAGTAGGGGCAAGCGCCGAGCAGTACTTC. Its protein is CASSQEVGASAEQYF.